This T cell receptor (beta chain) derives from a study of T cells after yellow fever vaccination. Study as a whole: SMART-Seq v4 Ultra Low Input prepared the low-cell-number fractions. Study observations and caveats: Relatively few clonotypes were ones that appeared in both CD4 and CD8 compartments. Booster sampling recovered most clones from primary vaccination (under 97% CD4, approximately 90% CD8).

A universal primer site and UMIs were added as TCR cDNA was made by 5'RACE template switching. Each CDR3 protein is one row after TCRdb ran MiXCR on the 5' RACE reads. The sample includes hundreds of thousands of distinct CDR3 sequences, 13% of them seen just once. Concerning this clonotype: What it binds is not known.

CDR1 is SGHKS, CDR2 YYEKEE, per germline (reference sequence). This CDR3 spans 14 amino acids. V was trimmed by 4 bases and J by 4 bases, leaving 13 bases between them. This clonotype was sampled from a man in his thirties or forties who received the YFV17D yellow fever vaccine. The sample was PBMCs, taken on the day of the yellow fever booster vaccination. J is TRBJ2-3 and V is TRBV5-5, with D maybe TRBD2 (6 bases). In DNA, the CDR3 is TGTGCCAGCAGCGACGGGGGTAGCGCAGATACGCAGTATTTT. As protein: CASSDGGSADTQYF.